Presented here are 16 T cell receptor beta chains from one specimen sequenced in a study of CD8+ T cells in alopecia areata. As the sequencing template, cDNA was produced by extracting RNA and reverse transcribing it. Using immunoSEQ multiplex PCR, the repertoire was profiled, and TCRdb retains in-frame clones only, with some absent. The table has about 200,000 clones, 50% to 60% seen once. Sequencing was performed on CD4+ T cells sorted from blood, taken at week 0. Receptors were obtained from a human donor with alopecia areata.

Here the CDR3 reads CASSSDRGLNIQYF. The CDR3 bases are TGCGCCAGCAGCTCAGACAGGGGATTAAACATTCAGTACTTC. The chain carries TRBV5-1 and TRBJ2-4, with 8 bases that match TRBD1. Germline-derived CDR1 and CDR2 are SGHRS and YFSETQ. This CDR3 region has 14 residues. V shed 3 bases and J 6 bases; nucleotides not matched to a gene: 5.

This clone was counted at least ten times. The chain is built from TRBV6-6 and TRBJ1-1, with 8 bases that match TRBD1. Germline lookup yields CDR1 MNHNY and CDR2 SVGAGI (reference sequence). V dropped 0 bases and J dropped 10; count of bases not matched to a gene: 1. The CDR3 is made up of 12 amino acids. The CDR3 region has the DNA TGTGCCAGCAGTTACTCTGGACAGGGAGCTTTCTTT. Translating gives CASSYSGQGAFF.

The rearrangement uses TRBV29-1 and TRBJ2-1; tentatively, D is TRBD1 or TRBD2 (5 bases each). Per the germline V gene, CDR1 is SQVTM and CDR2 is ANQGSEA. The CDR3 is 15 amino acids. V gave up 5 bases and J gave up 9 bases, with 23 bases separating them. The CDR3 loop reads CSVTTGLPTAGEQFF. In nucleotides, the CDR3 is TGCAGCGTTACCACAGGTCTCCCCACCGCGGGTGAGCAGTTCTTC.

In nucleotides, the CDR3 is TGTGCCAGCTCACCACGGAGGGATTGGTATAATTCACCCCTCCACTTT. It specifies CASSPRRDWYNSPLHF. The gene calls are TRBV18 and TRBJ1-6, with unresolved D. The CDR3 runs 16 residues. Between the trimmed V and J ends, which lost 1 base and 4 bases, there was a span of 11 bases. From germline, CDR1 is KGHSH and CDR2 LQKENI.

J is TRBJ2-7 and V is TRBV5-6; 15 bases are a match to TRBD2. The germline V gene encodes CDR1 SGHDT and CDR2 YYEEEE. After removal of 0 bases from V and 7 bases from J, the junction contained 2 bases not matched to a gene. The CDR3 is 15 residues long. The CDR3 sequence: CASSLVGTSGREQYF. CDR3 in DNA: TGTGCCAGCAGCTTGGTCGGGACTAGCGGGAGGGAGCAGTACTTC.

The genes are TRBV29-1 and TRBJ2-7; the match to TRBD1 covers 12 bases. The CDR3 runs to 13 residues. Losses at the gene ends were 5 bases for V and 8 bases for J; bases not matched to a gene: 7. Germline assignment: CDR1 SQVTM and CDR2 ANQGSEA. CDR3 in amino acids: CSVRDRGRLKQYF. For the CDR3, the DNA is TGCAGCGTTAGGGACAGGGGGCGATTAAAGCAGTACTTC.

V is TRBV7-9 and J is TRBJ1-1, with 7 bases lining up with TRBD1. J gave up 1 base and V 8 bases, and 7 bases lay outside the gene matches. There are 14 residues in the CDR3. The germline gives CDR1 SEHNR, CDR2 FQNEAQ (reference sequence). The CDR3 loop is CASSTGTANTEAFF. The CDR3 DNA reads TGTGCCAGCTCCACCGGGACAGCGAACACTGAAGCTTTCTTT. Based on the CDR3 plus reference TRBV7-9 and TRBJ1-1, the full variable domain is DTGVSQNPRHKITKRGQNVTFRCDPISEHNRLYWYRQTLGQGPEFLTYFQNEAQLEKSRLLSDRFSAERPKGSFSTLEIQRTEQGDSAMYLCASSTGTANTEAFFGQGTRLTVV.

The chain links TRBV7-9 to TRBJ2-2, with D maybe TRBD1 (6 bases). The V end lost 9 bases, the J end lost 6 bases, and 17 bases lay between the germline ends. From germline, CDR1 is SEHNR and CDR2 FQNEAQ (reference sequence). The CDR3 is made up of 14 amino acids. Written as DNA, the CDR3 is TGTGCCAGTTCCTATAACAGGGACGCCGGGGAGCTGTTTTTT. Its translation: CASSYNRDAGELFF.

This clone has just a few counts. J is TRBJ1-2 and V is TRBV28; the D gene is possibly TRBD1 (5 bases). CDR3 size: 13 residues. The V gene's germline CDR1 is MDHEN and CDR2 SYDVKM. V was trimmed by 5 bases and J by 0 bases, leaving 7 bases between them. CDR3 loop: CASSATANYGYTF. CDR3 DNA: TGTGCCAGCAGTGCGACAGCTAACTATGGCTACACCTTC.

The count of this clone is one. This chain connects TRBV6-1 to TRBJ2-1; 12 bases line up with TRBD2. The germline gives CDR1 MNHNS, CDR2 SASEGT. V lost 6 bases to trimming and J lost 4 bases; unmatched junction nucleotides: 4. This CDR3 has 15 residues. CDR3 amino acids: CASSLTSGSYNEQFF. Here the CDR3 DNA reads TGTGCCAGCAGCCTGACTAGCGGGAGTTACAATGAGCAGTTCTTC.

This chain links TRBV30 with TRBJ2-1; possible D gene TRBD2, 5 bases. The CDR3 sequence is 13 residues long. Germline-derived CDR1 and CDR2 are GTSNPN and SVGIG (reference sequence). Trimming cost V 4 bases and J 8 bases, with 15 bases left between them. The CDR3: CAWMRVTWDEQFF. The CDR3 DNA reads as TGTGCCTGGATGCGGGTTACTTGGGATGAGCAGTTCTTC.

The CDR3 DNA follows: TGTGCCAGCAGCGTAGGACTTGGCAGGGGTGCAGATACGCAGTATTTT. Its translation: CASSVGLGRGADTQYF. The genes are TRBV9 and TRBJ2-3, with a weak D call TRBD1 (6 bases). The ends were cut back, 0 bases at V and 4 bases at J, with 15 bases in the middle. CDR3 length: 16 amino acids. CDR1 and CDR2 (germline): SGDLS, YYNGEE.

The chain combines TRBV5-6 with TRBJ2-1; perhaps TRBD2 as D (7 bases). V was trimmed by 4 bases and J by 6 bases, leaving 17 bases between them. The CDR3 consists of 15 residues. Germline assignment: CDR1 SGHDT and CDR2 YYEEEE. The CDR3, as DNA: TGTGCCAGCAGCCAACTAGCGAGGGGGAGCAATGAGCAGTTCTTC. This encodes CASSQLARGSNEQFF.

CDR3 DNA: TGCGCCAGCCGGGACAGGGGCGCCTACGAGCAGTACTTC. This codes for CASRDRGAYEQYF. The chain links TRBV10-2 to TRBJ2-7, with TRBD1 matching 10 bases. The CDR3 runs 13 residues. Germline CDR1 WSHSY, CDR2 SAAADI. Unmatched junction bases numbered 3, after V lost 8 bases and J lost 2 bases.

This chain links TRBV2 with TRBJ2-3; D not certain. The V gene lost 5 bases and the J gene lost 3 bases, with 9 bases spanning the gap. Germline CDR1 SNHLY, CDR2 FYNNEI. This CDR3 spans 13 amino acids. The CDR3 sequence: CASSLQETDTQYF. For the CDR3, the DNA is TGTGCCAGCAGTCTCCAAGAAACAGATACGCAGTATTTT.

This sequence joins TRBV29-1 and TRBJ2-3; no clear D. Germline V gene sequence: CDR1 SQVTM, CDR2 ANQGSEA. The CDR3 spans 15 residues. V lost 3 bases and J lost 0, with 13 bases in between. The CDR3 DNA reads as TGCAGCGTTGACCGAGGCAGACCTAGCACAGATACGCAGTATTTT. It is translated as CSVDRGRPSTDTQYF.